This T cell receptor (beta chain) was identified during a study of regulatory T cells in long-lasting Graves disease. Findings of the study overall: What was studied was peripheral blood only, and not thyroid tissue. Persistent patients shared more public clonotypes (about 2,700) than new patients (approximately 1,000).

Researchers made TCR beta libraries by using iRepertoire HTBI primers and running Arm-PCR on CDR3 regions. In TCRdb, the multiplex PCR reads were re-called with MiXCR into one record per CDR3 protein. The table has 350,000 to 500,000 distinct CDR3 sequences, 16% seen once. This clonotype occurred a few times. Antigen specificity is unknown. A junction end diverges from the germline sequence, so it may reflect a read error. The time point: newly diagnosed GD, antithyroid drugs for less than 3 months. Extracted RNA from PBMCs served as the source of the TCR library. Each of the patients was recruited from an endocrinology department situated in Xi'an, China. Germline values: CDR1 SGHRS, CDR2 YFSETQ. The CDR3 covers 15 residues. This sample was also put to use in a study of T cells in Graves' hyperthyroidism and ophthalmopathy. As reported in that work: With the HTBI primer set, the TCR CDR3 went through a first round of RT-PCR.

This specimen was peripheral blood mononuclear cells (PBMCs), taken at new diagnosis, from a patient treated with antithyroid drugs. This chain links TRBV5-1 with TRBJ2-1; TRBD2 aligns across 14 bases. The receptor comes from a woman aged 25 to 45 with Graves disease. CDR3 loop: CAGSPGLAGDLEQFF. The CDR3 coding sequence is TGCGCCGGCAGCCCGGGACTAGCGGGAGATCTTGAGCAGTTCTTC. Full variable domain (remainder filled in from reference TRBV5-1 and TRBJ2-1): KAGVTQTPRYLIKTRGQQVTLSCSPISGHRSVSWYQQTPGQGLQFLFEYFSETQRNKGNFPGRFSGRQFSNSRSEMNVSTLELGDSALYLCAGSPGLAGDLEQFFGPGTRLTVL.